The rows below give T cell receptor beta chains drawn from one sample of a study of T cell responses to AZD1222 COVID-19 vaccine. Only in-frame clones appear in the TCRdb table, and some are missing; sequencing was by immunoSEQ multiplex PCR. The table shows 180,000 or so clones, with less than 95% occurring only once. The sequencing here drew on peripheral blood, taken on day 0 of AZD1222 vaccination. All receptors come from an adult in good health. CDR3s include the opening cysteine and the closing phenylalanine or tryptophan. D genes are given only for firm matches.

d_call	v_call	j_call	cdr3_aa
TRBD1	TRBV3-1/TRBV3-2	TRBJ2-7	CASGRTGTYEQYF
.	TRBV21-1	TRBJ2-1	CARHRRRAGHPNEQFF
.	TRBV25-1	TRBJ1-5	CASGGTEFGNQPQHF
.	TRBV15	TRBJ2-1	CATRSTNEQFF
TRBD1	TRBV18	TRBJ1-4	CASSTGQASGKLFF
TRBD2	TRBV5-1	TRBJ2-1	CASSFWSSSGRSNEQFF
.	TRBV6-5	TRBJ1-1	CASSTGFPNTEAFF
.	TRBV5-5	TRBJ1-1	CASRLWALRTEAFF
TRBD1	TRBV5-1	TRBJ1-1	CASSSGDRGAFF
.	TRBV27	TRBJ2-1	CASSRSYNEQFF
.	TRBV7-9	TRBJ2-5	CASSLAETQYF
.	TRBV7-8	TRBJ1-4	CASSPYRDPNEKLFF
.	TRBV4-2	TRBJ2-7	CASSQDGSYEQYF
TRBD1	TRBV6-4	TRBJ2-2	CASSDRGTGELFF
.	TRBV27	TRBJ2-1	CATWEGGGNEQFF
.	TRBV19	TRBJ1-5	CASSIQRNQPQHF
.	TRBV5-5	TRBJ2-1	CASSLLNGYNEQFF
.	TRBV4-1	TRBJ2-3	CASSQVNIAGADTQYF
.	TRBV7-9	TRBJ1-1	CASSLDGGAFF
TRBD1	TRBV6-5	TRBJ2-7	CASSNDRGRKQYF
TRBD1	TRBV4-2	TRBJ1-2	CASSQDRDRGNGYTF
.	TRBV27	TRBJ2-5	CASSLGGKETQYF
.	TRBV7-9	TRBJ2-5	CASSLESGEETQYF
.	TRBV7-9	TRBJ2-7	CASSSYRGGYYEQYF
.	TRBV18	TRBJ1-5	CASSLKLQGLNQPQHF
TRBD1	TRBV9	TRBJ2-3	CASSVEDRAGTDTQYF
.	TRBV27	TRBJ1-5	CASSLNSDPRGQPQHF
TRBD2	TRBV24-1	TRBJ2-1	CATSAAGAGTRDYNEQFF
.	TRBV7-9	TRBJ2-7	CASSPSTGVEAYEQYF
TRBD1	TRBV5-1	TRBJ1-4	CASSTGQGGVEKLFF
TRBD1	TRBV27	TRBJ1-5	CASSPIPGPTTGAQHF
.	TRBV10-2	TRBJ1-5	CASSDQGSDQPQHF
TRBD2	TRBV7-2	TRBJ2-1	CASLAGGEQFF
TRBD1	TRBV13	TRBJ1-1	CASRGQSNTEAFF
.	TRBV3-1/TRBV3-2	TRBJ1-4	CASSQDRADNNEKLFF
.	TRBV9	TRBJ2-1	CASSVGTGPPLNEQFF
TRBD1	TRBV9	TRBJ2-2	CASSRQGQATGELFF
.	TRBV5-6	TRBJ1-5	CASSPGGGNQPQHF
.	TRBV12-3/TRBV12-4	TRBJ1-1	CASSLTEAFF
TRBD2	TRBV4-2	TRBJ2-1	CASSLPRGREAYNEQFF
.	TRBV2	TRBJ2-1	CAGQKADNEQFF